These 25 T cell receptor beta chains share one sample of origin, sequenced in a study of cytomegalovirus exposure and HLA in healthy donors. PCR was performed using 60 Vbeta and 13 Jbeta primers. Using immunoSEQ multiplex PCR, the repertoire was profiled, and TCRdb retains in-frame clones only, with some absent. Counted here are over 110,000 clones, 73% occurring once; the ten biggest clones make up 1.3%. The sample comprised PBMCs. These receptors were obtained from a woman in her thirties or forties in good health and CMV-seronegative.

The chain recombines TRBV21-1 with TRBJ1-1. TRBV21-1 is reported as a pseudogene. The CDR3 is 13 amino acids. The CDR3 sequence is CASSKVGGTEAFF. CDR3 nucleotides: TGTGCCAGCAGCAAAGTGGGAGGGACTGAAGCTTTCTTT.

The chain joins TRBV18 to TRBJ1-2; D is undetermined. The V gene lost 2 bases and the J gene lost 6 bases, with 19 bases spanning the gap. There are 16 residues in the CDR3. The germline V gene has CDR1 KGHSH and CDR2 LQKENI. The CDR3 spells CASSPSRGLGSDGYTF. CDR3 in DNA: TGTGCCAGCTCACCATCCAGAGGGTTAGGGAGCGATGGCTACACCTTC.

The chain is built from TRBV18 and TRBJ1-4; D is unclear. CDR3 length: 14 residues. Trimming cost V 2 bases and J 4 bases, with 8 bases left between them. The germline gives CDR1 KGHSH, CDR2 LQKENI. The DNA of the CDR3 is TGTGCCAGCTCACCAAGAGGCGATAATGAAAAACTGTTTTTT. Translated, it gives CASSPRGDNEKLFF.

The genes are TRBV7-8 and TRBJ2-6; D call uncertain. The CDR3 is 15 residues long. Trimming shortened V by 1 base and J by 0 bases, and 4 bases separated the two germline ends. Germline V CDR1 and CDR2: SGHVS, FQNEAQ. CDR3 amino acids: CASSLDHSGANVLTF. In DNA form, the CDR3 reads TGTGCCAGCAGCTTAGATCACTCTGGGGCCAACGTCCTGACTTTC.

The sample holds a few counts of this clone. V gene TRBV5-4 combines with J gene TRBJ2-7; D unresolved. Germline-derived CDR1 and CDR2 are SGHNT and YYREEE (reference sequence). Trimming cost V 0 bases and J 2 bases, with 6 bases left between them. This CDR3 has 13 amino acids. The CDR3 sequence: CASSLDQTYEQYF. The CDR3 nucleotides read TGTGCCAGCAGCTTGGACCAGACCTACGAGCAGTACTTC.

The chain carries TRBV9 and TRBJ2-3; 9 bases are a match to TRBD2. The CDR3 extends over 16 amino acids. Germline lookup yields CDR1 SGDLS and CDR2 YYNGEE. Trimming removed 0 bases from V and 4 bases from J; junction bases left unmatched: 6. The CDR3 loop reads CASSVVGGGGADTQYF. CDR3 DNA sequence: TGTGCCAGCAGCGTAGTGGGCGGGGGGGGTGCAGATACGCAGTATTTT. The whole variable domain, filled in from reference TRBV9 and TRBJ2-3, reads DSGVTQTPKHLITATGQRVTLRCSPRSGDLSVYWYQQSLDQGLQFLIQYYNGEERAKGNILERFSAQQFPDLHSELNLSSLELGDSALYFCASSVVGGGGADTQYFGPGTRLTVL.

V is TRBV9 and J is TRBJ2-1, with TRBD1 identical over 7 bases. After removal of 3 bases from V and 6 bases from J, the junction contained 9 bases not matched to a gene. Per the germline V gene, CDR1 is SGDLS and CDR2 is YYNGEE. The CDR3 is made up of 15 amino acids. The CDR3 region is CASSGRQGLINEQFF. The CDR3, as DNA: TGTGCCAGCAGCGGACGACAGGGTTTGATCAATGAGCAGTTCTTC.

V usage is TRBV4-1 and J usage is TRBJ1-3; 7 positions agree with TRBD1. J lost 0 bases, V lost 2 bases, and 7 bases had no gene match. The CDR3 contains 17 residues. The germline gives CDR1 MGHRA, CDR2 YSYEKL. CDR3 in DNA: TGCGCCAGCAGCCAACCAAGACAGGGACTCTCTGGAAACACCATATATTTT. It yields the protein CASSQPRQGLSGNTIYF.

J is TRBJ2-7 and V is TRBV11-2, with D tentatively TRBD2 (6 bases). The CDR3 is made up of 15 amino acids. V shed 1 base and J shed 0 bases, with 10 bases lying between them. Germline CDR1 is SGHAT and CDR2 is FQNNGV. This CDR3 reads CASSLAWRGSYEQYV. CDR3 coding DNA: TGTGCCAGCAGCTTAGCCTGGAGGGGCTCCTACGAGCAGTACGTC.

The CDR3 bases are TGTGCCAGCAGTGACTCAACGCTCCGGGACAGAAACACTGAAGCTTTCTTT. Translated: CASSDSTLRDRNTEAFF. The chain recombines TRBV6-4 with TRBJ1-1; 7 bases fit TRBD1. Germline CDR1 reads MRHNA; CDR2 reads SNTAGT. The V segment lost 0 bases and the J segment 2 bases; nucleotides outside the gene matches: 9. The length of the CDR3 is 17 residues.

This chain uses TRBV29-1 with TRBJ2-1; 13 bases are a match to TRBD2. J was trimmed by 10 bases and V by 6 bases; bases with no gene match: 9. Germline lookup yields CDR1 SQVTM and CDR2 ANQGSEA. CDR3 length equals 14 residues. CDR3 loop: CSVLTSGGAGEQFF. The CDR3 DNA is TGCAGCGTCCTTACTAGCGGGGGGGCCGGAGAGCAGTTCTTC.

J is TRBJ1-6 and V is TRBV19; D unresolved. V was trimmed by 1 base and J by 3 bases, leaving 10 bases between them. Germline assignment: CDR1 LNHDA and CDR2 SQIVND (reference sequence). This CDR3 has 16 amino acids. The CDR3 reads CASSIGGSIYNSPLHF. Here the CDR3 DNA reads TGTGCCAGTAGTATAGGAGGGAGCATCTATAATTCACCCCTCCACTTT. The complete variable domain, with remaining parts taken from reference TRBV19 and TRBJ1-6, reads DGGITQSPKYLFRKEGQNVTLSCEQNLNHDAMYWYRQDPGQGLRLIYYSQIVNDFQKGDIAEGYSVSREKKESFPLTVTSAQKNPTAFYLCASSIGGSIYNSPLHFGNGTRLTVT.

The chain links TRBV2 to TRBJ2-5; 15 positions agree with TRBD2. This CDR3 contains 15 residues. Per germline, CDR1 SNHLY and CDR2 FYNNEI. With 6 bases clipped from V and 6 bases from J, the junction kept 5 bases outside the gene matches. This chain's CDR3 is CASSLGLAGGKTQYF. The CDR3 DNA reads as TGTGCCAGCAGCCTGGGACTAGCGGGGGGAAAGACCCAGTACTTC.

The chain couples TRBV15 to TRBJ1-4; D gene unclear. The CDR3 loop spans 17 amino acids. CDR1 is LNHNV and CDR2 is YYDKDF in the germline V gene (reference sequence). Trimming removed 0 bases from V and 7 bases from J, with 18 bases in between. The CDR3 nucleotides read TGTGCCACCAGCAGAGATTTAGTGGGCCAGGCCGGTGAAAAACTGTTTTTT. Its protein product is CATSRDLVGQAGEKLFF.

This rearrangement joins TRBV5-1 to TRBJ2-3; 8 bases align to TRBD1. V lost 0 bases to trimming and J lost 3 bases; unmatched junction nucleotides: 9. The CDR3 spans 17 residues. CDR1 is SGHRS and CDR2 is YFSETQ in the germline V gene. CDR3 bases: TGCGCCAGCAGCTTGGAGATAGGACAGGGCGAGACAGATACGCAGTATTTT. Residues: CASSLEIGQGETDTQYF.

The rearrangement links TRBV5-1 to TRBJ2-3; TRBD2 aligns across 8 bases. Trimming took 0 bases from V and 4 from J; bases not matched to a gene: 1. The CDR3 sequence is 14 residues long. Germline CDR1 SGHRS, CDR2 YFSETQ. CDR3: CASSLGLASDTQYF. As DNA, the CDR3 is TGCGCCAGCAGCTTGGGACTAGCGTCAGATACGCAGTATTTT. Together with reference TRBV5-1 and TRBJ2-3, the CDR3 gives the full variable domain: KAGVTQTPRYLIKTRGQQVTLSCSPISGHRSVSWYQQTPGQGLQFLFEYFSETQRNKGNFPGRFSGRQFSNSRSEMNVSTLELGDSALYLCASSLGLASDTQYFGPGTRLTVL.

The rearrangement uses TRBV27 and TRBJ1-2; D is unresolved. V was trimmed by 2 bases and J by 3 bases, leaving 13 bases between them. This CDR3 region has 15 residues. The V gene's germline CDR1 is MNHEY and CDR2 SMNVEV (reference sequence). CDR3 nucleotide sequence: TGTGCCAGCAGTTTAACGGGAAACGGAGACTATGGCTACACCTTC. Protein sequence: CASSLTGNGDYGYTF.

This clone was observed a few times. The chain recombines TRBV2 with TRBJ2-6; TRBD1 agrees at 9 bases. The V segment lost 1 base and the J segment 0 bases; nucleotides outside the gene matches: 10. This CDR3 contains 20 residues. Germline CDR1 reads SNHLY; CDR2 reads FYNNEI. The CDR3, as DNA: TGTGCCAGCAGTGAAGTCGGAATTGGGACAGGGTTCTCTGGGGCCAACGTCCTGACTTTC. It is translated as CASSEVGIGTGFSGANVLTF.

The genes are TRBV2 and TRBJ1-5; TRBD1 aligns across 7 bases. This CDR3 has 15 residues. J was trimmed by 0 bases and V by 8 bases; bases with no gene match: 7. From germline, CDR1 is SNHLY and CDR2 FYNNEI. This CDR3 reads CASAKDRTSNQPQHF. In nucleotides, the CDR3 is TGTGCCAGCGCCAAGGACAGGACTAGCAATCAGCCCCAGCATTTT.

The genes are TRBV19 and TRBJ1-6; D gene ambiguous. Trimming cost V 3 bases and J 8 bases, with 8 bases left between them. Germline CDR1 and CDR2: LNHDA and SQIVND (reference sequence). This CDR3 region has 13 residues. This CDR3 is CASSIGRDSPLHF. The CDR3 bases are TGTGCCAGTAGTATTGGGCGGGATTCACCCCTCCACTTT. The variable domain in full, with the rest retrieved from reference TRBV19 and TRBJ1-6, is DGGITQSPKYLFRKEGQNVTLSCEQNLNHDAMYWYRQDPGQGLRLIYYSQIVNDFQKGDIAEGYSVSREKKESFPLTVTSAQKNPTAFYLCASSIGRDSPLHFGNGTRLTVT.

This sequence joins TRBV4-2 and TRBJ1-5; possibly TRBD1 for D (5 bases). Trimming stripped 2 bases from V and 5 bases from J, with 10 bases between. The CDR3 consists of 14 residues. Germline CDR1 reads LGHNA; CDR2 reads YNFKEQ. CDR3 amino acids: CASSQTEGDQPQHF. DNA of the CDR3: TGTGCCAGCAGCCAAACGGAAGGGGATCAGCCCCAGCATTTT.

This clone was observed a single time. The V gene is TRBV7-2, the J gene TRBJ2-3; 12 nucleotides match TRBD1. V shed 1 base and J 5 bases; nucleotides not matched to a gene: 10. Germline values: CDR1 SGHTA, CDR2 FQGNSA. The CDR3 contains 18 residues. CDR3 DNA sequence: TGTGCCAGCAGCTTAGTAGGGGCCGGGACAGGGGGCGTAGATACGCAGTATTTT. As protein: CASSLVGAGTGGVDTQYF.

The V and J genes are TRBV28 and TRBJ2-7; 7 nucleotides agree with TRBD1. The CDR3 loop spans 18 amino acids. Germline V lookup: CDR1 MDHEN, CDR2 SYDVKM. Trimming at V came to 5 bases and at J to 1 base, leaving 17 bases not matched to a gene. The CDR3 DNA is TGTGCCAGCAGTAAGACCCGATACCCAACAGGGGCATCCTACGAGCAGTACGTC. Translated: CASSKTRYPTGASYEQYV.

This sequence joins TRBV6-6 and TRBJ2-3; the D gene is possibly TRBD1 (7 bases). V was trimmed by 5 bases and J by 1 base, leaving 13 bases between them. Germline V CDR1 and CDR2: MNHNY, SVGAGI (reference sequence). CDR3 length: 15 residues. The CDR3 nucleotides are TGTGCCAGCAGTCTCCGGGGGACAGGCACAGATACGCAGTATTTT. Translating it yields CASSLRGTGTDTQYF.

This chain connects TRBV28 to TRBJ2-7, with 8 bases fitting TRBD1. The CDR3 extends over 12 amino acids. Germline lookup yields CDR1 MDHEN and CDR2 SYDVKM. V trimming: 7 bases; J trimming: 3 bases; junction bases outside the gene matches: 2. This CDR3 reads CASMTGDYEQYF. CDR3 nucleotides: TGTGCCAGCATGACAGGGGACTACGAGCAGTACTTC.